This TCR beta chain was obtained from a study of cytomegalovirus exposure and HLA in healthy donors. In the PCR, 60 Vbeta and 13 Jbeta primers were used. Sequenced by immunoSEQ multiplex PCR; TCRdb stores in-frame clones only, minus some. The table records about 130,000 clones, roughly 77% of them present only once. The CDR3 spans 15 residues. The germline V gene has CDR1 SGHRS and CDR2 YFSETQ. The trim removed 4 bases at V and 3 bases at J, leaving 5 bases unmatched. This clone was recorded only once. Sequenced input: PBMCs. The rearrangement joins TRBV5-1 to TRBJ2-7, with 12 bases that match TRBD2. The receptor was isolated from a man aged 25 to 40 in good health and CMV-seronegative. The CDR3: CASSPGTSGYYEQYF. CDR3 in DNA: TGCGCCAGCAGCCCCGGGACTAGCGGGTACTACGAGCAGTACTTC.